The entry below gives a single T cell receptor (beta chain) sequence along with its context. The sample comes from a study of T cell changes during pregnancy in multiple sclerosis. The germline CDR1 and CDR2 sequences are GTSNPN and SVGIG (reference sequence). Trimming took off 5 bases at V and 6 bases at J, with 14 bases between the two ends. The CDR3 runs 13 residues. Produced via immunoSEQ multiplex PCR; TCRdb's table is partial and in-frame only. This table has around 54,000 clones, around nine tenths appearing once. Sequencing used CD4+ T cells from peripheral blood mononuclear cells, obtained after pregnancy. The chain couples TRBV30 to TRBJ2-1, with D possibly matching TRBD2 (7 bases). This clonotype was sampled from a female donor in good health, enrolled as a control in a pregnancy study. The CDR3 nucleotides read TGTGCCTGGGCCCGGGGGGCGGGCAATGAGCAGTTCTTC. Amino acid sequence: CAWARGAGNEQFF.